Listed below are T cell receptor beta chains from one sample, sequenced in a study of T-cell memory formation after mild COVID-19. TCRdb independently ran MiXCR on the 5' RACE reads; one entry per CDR3 protein. Of 240,000 or so distinct CDR3 sequences in the sample, roughly 10% were seen once. Sequencing was done on a sample of PBMCs or a T cell subset sorted from them (not recorded which). All receptors derive from a man aged 18 to 29 who had mild COVID-19 (a few samples of this study predate the infection). Cell type and time point are not known. Each CDR3 is given with its conserved first and last residue. The order of the fields is V gene, clone size, J gene, D gene, CDR3 protein, CDR3 DNA. The D gene is left open where the match is weak. Size is stated for part of the rows, as once, few or many counts, or as a class when the clone is expanded.

v_gene: TRBV4-3; abundance: few; j_gene: TRBJ2-1; d_gene: TRBD1; CDR3aa: CASSQDPGTGSNEQFF; CDR3nt: TGCGCCAGCAGCCAAGATCCCGGGACAGGGTCCAATGAGCAGTTCTTC
v_gene: TRBV10-3; abundance: few; j_gene: TRBJ2-1; d_gene: TRBD2; CDR3aa: CAIRASGGANEQFF; CDR3nt: TGTGCCATCAGGGCTAGCGGGGGGGCGAATGAGCAGTTCTTC
v_gene: TRBV19; abundance: .; j_gene: TRBJ2-2; d_gene: TRBD1; CDR3aa: CASSIVRTGRTGELFF; CDR3nt: TGTGCCAGTAGTATTGTGCGGACAGGGAGGACCGGGGAGCTGTTTTTT
v_gene: TRBV11-2; abundance: .; j_gene: TRBJ2-7; d_gene: .; CDR3aa: CASSLREYEQYF; CDR3nt: TGTGCCAGCAGCTTACGCGAGTACGAGCAGTACTTC
v_gene: TRBV9; abundance: .; j_gene: TRBJ1-4; d_gene: .; CDR3aa: CASSARTDATNEKLFF; CDR3nt: TGTGCCAGCAGCGCCAGGACAGACGCAACTAATGAAAAACTGTTTTTT
v_gene: TRBV7-2; abundance: .; j_gene: TRBJ1-2; d_gene: TRBD1; CDR3aa: CASSLWGDRDDGYTF; CDR3nt: TGTGCCAGCAGCCTCTGGGGGGACAGGGATGATGGCTACACCTTC
v_gene: TRBV7-9; abundance: medium-sized; j_gene: TRBJ2-3; d_gene: .; CDR3aa: CASSLVMEAGTDTQYF; CDR3nt: TGTGCCAGCAGCTTAGTTATGGAGGCTGGCACAGATACGCAGTATTTT
v_gene: TRBV20-1; abundance: .; j_gene: TRBJ2-7; d_gene: .; CDR3aa: CSAPARSNSYEQYF; CDR3nt: TGCAGTGCCCCAGCCAGGTCTAATTCCTACGAGCAGTACTTC
v_gene: TRBV7-2; abundance: few; j_gene: TRBJ1-1; d_gene: .; CDR3aa: CASRPGMNTEAFF; CDR3nt: TGTGCCAGCAGGCCAGGGATGAACACTGAAGCTTTCTTT
v_gene: TRBV5-1; abundance: few; j_gene: TRBJ2-2; d_gene: TRBD2; CDR3aa: CASSLDPSGGSGELFF; CDR3nt: TGCGCCAGCAGCTTGGATCCTAGCGGGGGATCAGGGGAGCTGTTTTTT
v_gene: TRBV7-2; abundance: .; j_gene: TRBJ2-3; d_gene: .; CDR3aa: CARSTGRTDTQYF; CDR3nt: TGTGCCAGAAGCACGGGACGCACAGATACGCAGTATTTT
v_gene: TRBV20-1; abundance: few; j_gene: TRBJ2-1; d_gene: TRBD2; CDR3aa: CTPSGDYNEQFF; CDR3nt: TGCACCCCTAGCGGCGACTACAATGAGCAGTTCTTC
v_gene: TRBV20-1; abundance: .; j_gene: TRBJ2-5; d_gene: .; CDR3aa: CSARSQGLRETQYF; CDR3nt: TGCAGTGCTAGGAGTCAGGGGTTGAGGGAGACCCAGTACTTC
v_gene: TRBV29-1; abundance: .; j_gene: TRBJ2-1; d_gene: TRBD2; CDR3aa: CSVLQPWTSGGSGEQFF; CDR3nt: TGCAGCGTTCTTCAACCATGGACTAGCGGGGGTAGTGGTGAGCAGTTCTTC
v_gene: TRBV5-1; abundance: .; j_gene: TRBJ1-5; d_gene: TRBD1; CDR3aa: CASSLGDSPYQPQHF; CDR3nt: TGCGCCAGCAGCTTGGGGGACAGTCCTTATCAGCCCCAGCATTTT
v_gene: TRBV5-1; abundance: many; j_gene: TRBJ2-1; d_gene: TRBD1; CDR3aa: CASSLEEAGGGEQFF; CDR3nt: TGCGCCAGCAGCTTGGAGGAGGCAGGGGGTGGTGAGCAGTTCTTC
v_gene: TRBV11-1; abundance: few; j_gene: TRBJ1-5; d_gene: .; CDR3aa: CASSPTGSRQPQHF; CDR3nt: TGTGCCAGCAGCCCGACAGGATCCCGCCAGCCCCAGCATTTT
v_gene: TRBV6-1; abundance: .; j_gene: TRBJ2-7; d_gene: .; CDR3aa: CASSEGYTYEQYF; CDR3nt: TGTGCCAGCAGTGAAGGTTACACCTACGAGCAGTACTTC
v_gene: TRBV12-3/TRBV12-4; abundance: few; j_gene: TRBJ1-2; d_gene: TRBD1; CDR3aa: CASRPTGKDGYTF; CDR3nt: TGTGCCAGCAGACCGACAGGGAAGGATGGCTACACCTTC
v_gene: TRBV5-1; abundance: many; j_gene: TRBJ1-1; d_gene: .; CDR3aa: CASSVTGNTEAFF; CDR3nt: TGCGCCAGCAGCGTGACAGGGAACACTGAAGCTTTCTTT
v_gene: TRBV20-1; abundance: few; j_gene: TRBJ1-1; d_gene: .; CDR3aa: CSARDSIGATEAFF; CDR3nt: TGCAGTGCTAGAGATTCTATCGGGGCTACTGAAGCTTTCTTT
v_gene: TRBV9; abundance: .; j_gene: TRBJ2-5; d_gene: .; CDR3aa: CASSVLWGGETQYF; CDR3nt: TGTGCCAGCAGCGTTCTCTGGGGTGGGGAGACCCAGTACTTC
v_gene: TRBV12-3/TRBV12-4; abundance: .; j_gene: TRBJ2-1; d_gene: .; CDR3aa: CASSGPQGDEQFF; CDR3nt: TGTGCCAGCAGTGGCCCCCAAGGCGATGAGCAGTTCTTC
v_gene: TRBV3-1; abundance: few; j_gene: TRBJ2-2; d_gene: .; CDR3aa: CASSQAPITNTGELFF; CDR3nt: TGTGCCAGCAGCCAAGCCCCTATCACGAACACCGGGGAGCTGTTTTTT
v_gene: TRBV4-1; abundance: few; j_gene: TRBJ1-2; d_gene: .; CDR3aa: CASSQIRVGGSYGYTF; CDR3nt: TGCGCCAGCAGCCAAATACGTGTCGGGGGATCCTATGGCTACACCTTC
v_gene: TRBV12-3/TRBV12-4; abundance: .; j_gene: TRBJ1-5; d_gene: .; CDR3aa: CASSLQTDNQPQHF; CDR3nt: TGTGCCAGCAGCCTCCAGACAGACAATCAGCCCCAGCATTTT
v_gene: TRBV9; abundance: .; j_gene: TRBJ1-1; d_gene: .; CDR3aa: CASSVDPVSAEAFF; CDR3nt: TGTGCCAGCAGCGTAGATCCGGTATCGGCTGAAGCTTTCTTT
v_gene: TRBV7-9; abundance: .; j_gene: TRBJ2-5; d_gene: .; CDR3aa: CASSLEGRQETQYF; CDR3nt: TGTGCCAGCAGCTTGGAGGGCAGACAAGAGACCCAGTACTTC
v_gene: TRBV20-1; abundance: .; j_gene: TRBJ1-6; d_gene: TRBD1; CDR3aa: CSATQGVTNSPLHF; CDR3nt: TGCAGTGCTACACAGGGGGTTACTAATTCACCCCTCCACTTT
v_gene: TRBV14; abundance: .; j_gene: TRBJ2-7; d_gene: .; CDR3aa: CASSQVGSAFHEQYF; CDR3nt: TGTGCCAGCAGCCAAGTGGGTTCAGCCTTCCACGAGCAGTACTTC
v_gene: TRBV5-1; abundance: .; j_gene: TRBJ2-3; d_gene: TRBD2; CDR3aa: CASSPTSGVTSTDTQYF; CDR3nt: TGCGCCAGCAGCCCCACTAGCGGGGTCACTAGCACAGATACGCAGTATTTT
v_gene: TRBV5-1; abundance: few; j_gene: TRBJ2-4; d_gene: TRBD2; CDR3aa: CASSLTSGGLIQYF; CDR3nt: TGCGCCAGCAGCTTGACTAGCGGGGGCCTAATTCAGTACTTC
v_gene: TRBV10-3; abundance: many; j_gene: TRBJ1-1; d_gene: .; CDR3aa: CAIMGPAKAEAFF; CDR3nt: TGTGCCATCATGGGGCCAGCCAAGGCTGAAGCTTTCTTT
v_gene: TRBV5-1; abundance: .; j_gene: TRBJ2-6; d_gene: .; CDR3aa: CASSPPASGANVLTF; CDR3nt: TGCGCCAGCAGCCCGCCGGCCTCTGGGGCCAACGTCCTGACTTTC
v_gene: TRBV12-3/TRBV12-4; abundance: many; j_gene: TRBJ2-1; d_gene: TRBD1; CDR3aa: CASTQGQGVNEQFF; CDR3nt: TGTGCCAGCACCCAGGGACAGGGGGTCAATGAGCAGTTCTTC
v_gene: TRBV7-2; abundance: .; j_gene: TRBJ2-1; d_gene: .; CDR3aa: CASSPAPLGGRNEQFF; CDR3nt: TGTGCCAGCAGCCCCGCCCCGCTAGGGGGACGGAATGAGCAGTTCTTC
v_gene: TRBV7-2; abundance: few; j_gene: TRBJ1-5; d_gene: TRBD1; CDR3aa: CASSRDRGDKPQHF; CDR3nt: TGTGCCAGCAGCCGGGACAGGGGAGATAAGCCCCAGCATTTT
v_gene: TRBV29-1; abundance: few; j_gene: TRBJ1-2; d_gene: TRBD1; CDR3aa: CSVVNRGYGYTF; CDR3nt: TGCAGCGTTGTTAACAGGGGGTATGGCTACACCTTC
v_gene: TRBV4-2; abundance: .; j_gene: TRBJ2-3; d_gene: .; CDR3aa: CASSQPSSPFGEADTQYF; CDR3nt: TGTGCCAGCAGCCAACCCTCCTCCCCCTTTGGAGAGGCAGATACGCAGTATTTT
v_gene: TRBV7-9; abundance: few; j_gene: TRBJ2-3; d_gene: .; CDR3aa: CASSFLGNTQYF; CDR3nt: TGTGCCAGCAGCTTTTTAGGTAATACGCAGTATTTT
v_gene: TRBV19; abundance: few; j_gene: TRBJ2-2; d_gene: .; CDR3aa: CASSTAPAGELFF; CDR3nt: TGTGCCAGTAGTACGGCACCGGCAGGGGAGCTGTTTTTT
v_gene: TRBV7-8; abundance: few; j_gene: TRBJ1-2; d_gene: .; CDR3aa: CASSLAAGGPGYGYTF; CDR3nt: TGTGCCAGCAGCTTAGCGGCCGGGGGCCCCGGGTATGGCTACACCTTC
v_gene: TRBV12-3/TRBV12-4; abundance: .; j_gene: TRBJ1-3; d_gene: .; CDR3aa: CASSLLDGNTIYF; CDR3nt: TGTGCCAGCAGTTTATTGGATGGAAACACCATATATTTT
v_gene: TRBV5-6; abundance: few; j_gene: TRBJ2-5; d_gene: .; CDR3aa: CASATLGGQTQYF; CDR3nt: TGTGCCAGCGCCACCCTAGGGGGGCAGACCCAGTACTTC
v_gene: TRBV12-3/TRBV12-4; abundance: few; j_gene: TRBJ2-5; d_gene: TRBD2; CDR3aa: CASESGSGTQYF; CDR3nt: TGTGCCAGCGAGAGCGGGAGTGGGACCCAGTACTTC
v_gene: TRBV7-3; abundance: few; j_gene: TRBJ2-1; d_gene: .; CDR3aa: CASRKAENYNEQFF; CDR3nt: TGTGCCAGCAGGAAGGCGGAGAACTACAATGAGCAGTTCTTC
v_gene: TRBV5-8; abundance: .; j_gene: TRBJ2-2; d_gene: .; CDR3aa: CASSFFQNTGELFF; CDR3nt: TGTGCCAGCAGCTTTTTCCAGAACACCGGGGAGCTGTTTTTT
v_gene: TRBV7-3; abundance: .; j_gene: TRBJ2-1; d_gene: .; CDR3aa: CASSLEGPSSEQFF; CDR3nt: TGTGCCAGCAGCTTAGAGGGGCCGAGTAGTGAGCAGTTCTTC
v_gene: TRBV4-1; abundance: .; j_gene: TRBJ2-2; d_gene: TRBD2; CDR3aa: CASSQDPGLAGELFF; CDR3nt: TGCGCCAGCAGCCAAGACCCGGGACTAGCCGGGGAGCTGTTTTTT
v_gene: TRBV4-3; abundance: few; j_gene: TRBJ1-1; d_gene: TRBD1; CDR3aa: CASSPDRGLEAFF; CDR3nt: TGCGCCAGCAGCCCAGACAGGGGGCTAGAAGCTTTCTTT
v_gene: TRBV5-1; abundance: few; j_gene: TRBJ2-2; d_gene: .; CDR3aa: CASSFRGVNTGELFF; CDR3nt: TGCGCCAGCAGCTTCCGCGGGGTTAACACCGGGGAGCTGTTTTTT
v_gene: TRBV7-2; abundance: .; j_gene: TRBJ2-3; d_gene: .; CDR3aa: CASSLYGTGLTDTQYF; CDR3nt: TGTGCCAGCAGCTTATACGGTACAGGACTCACAGATACGCAGTATTTT
v_gene: TRBV4-1; abundance: few; j_gene: TRBJ2-3; d_gene: TRBD2; CDR3aa: CASSQDPGFSTGGPDTQYF; CDR3nt: TGCGCCAGCAGCCAAGACCCCGGCTTCTCGACGGGGGGGCCAGATACGCAGTATTTT
v_gene: TRBV30; abundance: few; j_gene: TRBJ1-1; d_gene: .; CDR3aa: CAWSRSNTEAFF; CDR3nt: TGTGCCTGGAGCCGTTCGAACACTGAAGCTTTCTTT
v_gene: TRBV15; abundance: few; j_gene: TRBJ1-1; d_gene: .; CDR3aa: CATSREGIEAFF; CDR3nt: TGTGCCACCAGCAGAGAAGGTATTGAAGCTTTCTTT
v_gene: TRBV5-6; abundance: many; j_gene: TRBJ1-5; d_gene: .; CDR3aa: CASSGAGGNQPQHF; CDR3nt: TGTGCCAGCAGTGGGGCGGGAGGCAATCAGCCCCAGCATTTT
v_gene: TRBV20-1; abundance: .; j_gene: TRBJ2-1; d_gene: TRBD2; CDR3aa: CSASTSGGRDEQFF; CDR3nt: TGCAGTGCTAGTACTAGCGGGGGGAGAGATGAGCAGTTCTTC
v_gene: TRBV5-1; abundance: .; j_gene: TRBJ1-1; d_gene: .; CDR3aa: CASSHGGRSKAFF; CDR3nt: TGCGCCAGCAGCCACGGAGGGAGGTCCAAAGCTTTCTTT
v_gene: TRBV28; abundance: few; j_gene: TRBJ1-5; d_gene: .; CDR3aa: CASSLRVLGQPQHF; CDR3nt: TGTGCCAGCAGCCTCAGGGTCCTCGGGCAGCCCCAGCATTTT